The 4 T cell receptor beta chains given below trace back to one sample, sequenced in a study of regulatory T cells in long-lasting Graves disease. This sample's time point: newly diagnosed GD, antithyroid drugs for less than 3 months. PBMC RNA served as the TCR library source. Building of the TCR beta libraries involved iRepertoire HTBI primers and Arm-PCR of CDR3 regions. TCRdb re-called the multiplex PCR reads through MiXCR, storing one row per CDR3 protein. The data hold 530,000 or so distinct CDR3 sequences, with more than 15% observed a single time. The sample was also linked to a second study, of T cells in Graves' hyperthyroidism and ophthalmopathy.

This specimen was peripheral blood mononuclear cells (PBMCs), taken at new diagnosis, from a patient treated with antithyroid drugs. The receptors shown here come from a man aged 18 to 30 with Graves disease.

As to this clonotype: A read error may produce the germline difference seen at one junction end. This chain uses TRBV12-5 with TRBJ1-1; D is uncertain. Per germline, CDR1 LGHNT and CDR2 FRNRAP. This CDR3 is 15 amino acids long. The CDR3 coding sequence is TGTGTTAGTATTCCCCCCAGCACTGGGAACACTGAAGCTTTCTTT. It is translated as CVSIPPSTGNTEAFF. Full variable domain (remainder filled in from reference TRBV12-5 and TRBJ1-1): DARVTQTPRHKVTEMGQEVTMRCQPILGHNTVFWYRQTMMQGLELLAYFRNRAPLDDSGMPKDRFSAEMPDATLATLKIQPSEPRDSAVYFCVSIPPSTGNTEAFFGQGTRLTVV.

This clonotype came up a few times. The chain joins TRBV3-1 to TRBJ2-2; TRBD2 is a possible D gene (5 bases). The CDR3 consists of 16 residues. Per germline, CDR1 LGHDT and CDR2 YNNKEL (reference sequence). The V end was cut by 4 bases, the J end by 2 bases, with 14 bases between. The CDR3 coding sequence is TGTGCCAGCAGCCTCGGACTCGTGGGAAACACCGGGGAGCTGTTTTTT. It specifies CASSLGLVGNTGELFF.

This clonotype occurred a few times. V usage is TRBV20-1 and J usage is TRBJ2-1; TRBD2 agrees at 11 bases. Unmatched junction bases numbered 7, after V lost 6 bases and J lost 6 bases. The CDR3 spans 14 residues. Germline V gene lookup returns CDR1 DFQATT and CDR2 SNEGSKA (reference sequence). CDR3 amino acids: CSAVAGGPGNEQFF. CDR3 nucleotide sequence: TGCAGTGCGGTAGCGGGAGGGCCGGGCAATGAGCAGTTCTTC.

This clonotype was detected only once. The chain joins TRBV6-1 to TRBJ2-2; 7 bases map to TRBD1. V was pared by 11 bases and J by 0 bases, with 6 bases of the junction left unmatched. CDR3 size: 14 residues. Per the germline V gene, CDR1 is MNHNS and CDR2 is SASEGT. This chain's CDR3 is CAGAGGSNTGELFF. The CDR3 DNA follows: TGTGCCGGCGCAGGGGGATCGAACACCGGGGAGCTGTTTTTT.